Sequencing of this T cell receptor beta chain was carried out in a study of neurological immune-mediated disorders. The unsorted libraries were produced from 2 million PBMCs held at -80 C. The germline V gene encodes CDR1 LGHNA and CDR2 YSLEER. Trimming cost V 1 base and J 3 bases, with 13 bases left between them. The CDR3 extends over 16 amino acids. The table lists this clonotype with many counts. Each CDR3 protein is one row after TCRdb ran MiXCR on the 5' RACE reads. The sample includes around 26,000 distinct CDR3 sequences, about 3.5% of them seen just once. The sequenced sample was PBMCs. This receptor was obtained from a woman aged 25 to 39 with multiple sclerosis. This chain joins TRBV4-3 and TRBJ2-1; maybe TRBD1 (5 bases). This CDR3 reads CASSQVKGSIYNEQFF. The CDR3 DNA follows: TGCGCCAGCAGCCAAGTCAAGGGGTCCATCTACAATGAGCAGTTCTTC.